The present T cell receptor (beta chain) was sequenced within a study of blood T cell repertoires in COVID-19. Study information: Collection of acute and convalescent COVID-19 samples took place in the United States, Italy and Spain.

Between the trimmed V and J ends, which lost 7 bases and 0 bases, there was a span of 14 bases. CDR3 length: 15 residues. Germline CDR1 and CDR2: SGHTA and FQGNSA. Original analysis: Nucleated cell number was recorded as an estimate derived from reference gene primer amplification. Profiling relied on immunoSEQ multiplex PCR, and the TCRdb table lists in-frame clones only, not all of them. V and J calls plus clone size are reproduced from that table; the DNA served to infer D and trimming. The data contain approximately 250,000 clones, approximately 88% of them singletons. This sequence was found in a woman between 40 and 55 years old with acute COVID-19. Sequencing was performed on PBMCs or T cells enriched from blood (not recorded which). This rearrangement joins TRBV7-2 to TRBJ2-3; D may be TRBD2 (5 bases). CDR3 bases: TGTGCCAGCACCCTGGGCGGGTATAGCACAGATACGCAGTATTTT. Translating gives CASTLGGYSTDTQYF.